This note documents a single T cell receptor (beta chain) sequence. What it recognizes is unknown. J gave up 2 bases and V 4 bases, and 5 bases lay outside the gene matches. This CDR3 region has 15 residues. From germline, CDR1 is SGHTS and CDR2 YDEGEE. The source of the sample is a study of cytomegalovirus exposure and HLA in healthy donors. Study-wide results and limits: In a later analysis, approximately 18,000 TCR beta sequences were associated with HLA alleles at 0.05 false discovery rate. There were some public TCRs occurring in many donors, but most TCR sequences were rare. Reported findings show TCR beta sequences accurately forecast HLA-A and HLA-B alleles in most subjects. TCR beta chains numbering 164 were designated cytomegalovirus-associated.

The PCR ran on 60 Vbeta and 13 Jbeta primers. Only in-frame clones appear in the TCRdb table, and some are missing; sequencing was by immunoSEQ multiplex PCR. The sample records under 200,000 clones, 80% being singletons. The sequenced sample consisted of PBMCs. The receptor's source is a woman in her 50s in good health and CMV-seronegative. The rearrangement uses TRBV5-8 and TRBJ2-1, with TRBD1 identical over 8 bases. CDR3 amino acids: CASSPRGQAYNEQFF. DNA of the CDR3: TGTGCCAGCAGCCCACGGGGACAGGCCTACAATGAGCAGTTCTTC.